This T cell receptor beta chain originates from a study of shared clonotypes between healthy human individuals. Notes on this clone: What it recognizes is unknown.

The study, taken as a whole, reports: Sampling covered blood only; tissue repertoires likely differ. Among donors, the sharing of clonotypes was expected to be influenced by sequencing depth.

Investigators spread the genomic DNA of each subset evenly over several immunoSEQ plates. Profiling relied on immunoSEQ multiplex PCR, and the TCRdb table lists in-frame clones only, not all of them. The sample gives roughly 500,000 clones, about 76% of which show up once; around 13% is in the top ten. V was cut by 4 bases and J by 8 bases, with 18 bases left in between. Germline CDR1 reads GTSNPN; CDR2 reads SVGIG (reference sequence). This CDR3 has 14 residues. The clonotype originates from a woman in her thirties or forties in good health. Some clones in this sample may be carry-over from other donors' samples. This chain links TRBV30 with TRBJ2-1; D may be TRBD1 (5 bases). The specimen sequenced was PBMCs. CDR3 bases: TGTGCCTGGACCGCCCTTAGGGGCGGCGATGAGCAGTTCTTC. It codes for CAWTALRGGDEQFF.